Shown below are 27 T cell receptor beta chains from a single sample sequenced in a study of shared clonotypes between healthy human individuals. Some clones are missing from TCRdb's copy, which holds only in-frame ones; the method was immunoSEQ multiplex PCR. The sample has 740,000 or so clones; roughly 73% are singletons. Sample: memory CD4+ T cells sorted from blood. Subset specified: CD45RA-negative fraction. These receptors originate from a woman aged 30 to 39 in good health.

V is TRBV5-8 and J is TRBJ2-3; 7 bases are a match to TRBD2. Germline CDR1 SGHTS, CDR2 YDEGEE. This CDR3 comprises 15 residues. The ends lost 4 bases at V and 3 bases at J; junction bases unmatched: 8. CDR3 sequence reads: CASSGGAGRTDTQYF. The CDR3 DNA sequence: TGTGCCAGCAGCGGCGGGGCCGGGAGGACAGATACGCAGTATTTT.

The chain links TRBV5-6 to TRBJ2-5; no clear D. There are 12 residues in the CDR3. Germline V lookup: CDR1 SGHDT, CDR2 YYEEEE. The V gene lost 3 bases and the J gene lost 5 bases, with 8 bases spanning the gap. CDR3 in amino acids: CASSSFVETQYF. CDR3 in DNA: TGTGCCAGCAGCTCGTTTGTGGAGACCCAGTACTTC.

To note about this clone: The same CDR3 arises from other DNA sequences in this sample as well. This chain uses TRBV5-1 with TRBJ2-3; the D is unclear. From germline, CDR1 is SGHRS and CDR2 YFSETQ. The CDR3 length is 14 residues. Trimming stripped 0 bases from V and 6 bases from J, with 11 bases between. CDR3 DNA sequence: TGCGCCAGCAGCTTGGGAGGAGTTAGGGATACGCAGTATTTT. As protein: CASSLGGVRDTQYF.

The V and J genes are TRBV12-5 and TRBJ1-2, with D unresolved. V was clipped by 6 bases and J by 4 bases, with 15 bases between them. The germline CDR1 and CDR2 sequences are LGHNT and FRNRAP. The CDR3 is 14 amino acids. CDR3 protein: CASGSGDRGYGYTF. The DNA for the CDR3 is TGTGCTAGTGGATCCGGGGATCGCGGCTATGGCTACACCTTC.

This clone was detected a few times. This rearrangement joins TRBV30 to TRBJ2-1; perhaps TRBD1 as D (5 bases). With 3 bases removed from V and 4 bases from J, the gap between germline ends came to 13 bases. The CDR3 loop spans 14 amino acids. Germline V gene data show CDR1 as GTSNPN and CDR2 as SVGIG (reference sequence). The CDR3 sequence: CAWSLKGLYNEQFF. CDR3 nucleotide sequence: TGTGCCTGGAGCCTCAAGGGGCTGTACAATGAGCAGTTCTTC.

In this sample, this clone turned up many times. The same CDR3 also results from other DNA sequences found in this sample. The V gene is TRBV5-1, the J gene TRBJ2-3; 13 bases fit TRBD2. Losses at the gene ends were 8 bases for V and 6 bases for J; bases not matched to a gene: 6. Germline loops: CDR1 SGHRS, CDR2 YFSETQ. The CDR3 runs to 14 residues. Written as DNA, the CDR3 is TGCGCCAGTGGACTAGCGGGAGTCGTTGATACGCAGTATTTT. Its translation is CASGLAGVVDTQYF.

The V gene is TRBV5-1, the J gene TRBJ2-7; D unresolved. CDR1 is SGHRS, CDR2 YFSETQ, per germline. The CDR3 contains 12 residues. Trimming took 0 bases from V and 6 from J, leaving 7 bases between them. CDR3 sequence (DNA): TGCGCCAGCAGCTTGGAACCCGCCGAGCAGTACTTC. This translates into CASSLEPAEQYF. Supplemented by reference TRBV5-1 and TRBJ2-7, the full variable domain reads KAGVTQTPRYLIKTRGQQVTLSCSPISGHRSVSWYQQTPGQGLQFLFEYFSETQRNKGNFPGRFSGRQFSNSRSEMNVSTLELGDSALYLCASSLEPAEQYFGPGTRLTVT.

This clone was found many times. The J gene is TRBJ2-7, the V gene TRBV29-1; D ambiguous. CDR1 and CDR2 (germline): SQVTM, ANQGSEA. Trimming left V 3 bases short and J 7 bases short, with 13 bases between. The CDR3 length is 12 residues. The CDR3: CSVEVTAGEQYF. The CDR3 region has the DNA TGCAGCGTTGAGGTTACAGCTGGGGAGCAGTACTTC.

This sequence joins TRBV28 and TRBJ2-3; TRBD2 is a possible D gene (6 bases). Per germline, CDR1 MDHEN and CDR2 SYDVKM. With 6 bases removed from V and 3 bases from J, the gap between germline ends came to 10 bases. CDR3 length equals 13 residues. CDR3 protein: CASSRGTTDTQYF. The CDR3 bases are TGTGCCAGCAGCCGCGGGACTACAGATACGCAGTATTTT. Looking up the rest from reference TRBV28 and TRBJ2-3 gives the full variable domain: DVKVTQSSRYLVKRTGEKVFLECVQDMDHENMFWYRQDPGLGLRLIYFSYDVKMKEKGDIPEGYSVSREKKERFSLILESASTNQTSMYLCASSRGTTDTQYFGPGTRLTVL.

Comments on this clone: The sample holds other DNA sequences that translate to the same CDR3. The CDR3 region is CASSFSRPQHF. As DNA, the CDR3 is TGTGCCAGCAGTTTCTCACGGCCCCAGCATTTT. The rearrangement joins TRBV28 to TRBJ1-5; D call uncertain. The CDR3 contains 11 residues. V was clipped by 3 bases and J by 9 bases, with 6 bases between them. Germline loops: CDR1 MDHEN, CDR2 SYDVKM. Full variable domain (outside the CDR3, taken from reference TRBV28 and TRBJ1-5): DVKVTQSSRYLVKRTGEKVFLECVQDMDHENMFWYRQDPGLGLRLIYFSYDVKMKEKGDIPEGYSVSREKKERFSLILESASTNQTSMYLCASSFSRPQHFGDGTRLSIL.

This sequence joins TRBV7-9 and TRBJ2-2; 9 nucleotides align to TRBD1. Trimming at V came to 5 bases and at J to 4 bases, leaving 8 bases not matched to a gene. Germline-derived CDR1 and CDR2 are SEHNR and FQNEAQ (reference sequence). The CDR3 totals 16 residues. The CDR3 reads CASSPPGTGTTGELFF. For the CDR3, the DNA is TGTGCCAGCAGCCCCCCCGGGACAGGGACCACCGGGGAGCTGTTTTTT.

This clone was detected once. Within the sample, other DNA sequences also encode this same CDR3. J is TRBJ2-5 and V is TRBV18; 9 bases fit TRBD1. There are 13 residues in the CDR3. V dropped 3 bases and J dropped 5; count of bases not matched to a gene: 1. Germline V gives CDR1 KGHSH, CDR2 LQKENI. The CDR3 here is CASSPGQGETQYF. Here the CDR3 DNA reads TGTGCCAGCTCACCCGGACAGGGGGAGACCCAGTACTTC.

The genes are TRBV11-2 and TRBJ2-5, with 10 bases aligning to TRBD2. V lost 3 bases to trimming and J lost 4 bases; unmatched junction nucleotides: 11. This CDR3 has 17 residues. CDR1 and CDR2 from the germline V gene are SGHAT and FQNNGV. CDR3 nucleotides: TGTGCCAGCAGCTTGGGGCTAGCGGGAGAAGGAGGAGAGACCCAGTACTTC. It codes for CASSLGLAGEGGETQYF.

This clone was counted between two and nine times. Mismatch with germline at one junction end may stem from a read error. V is TRBV2 and J is TRBJ2-5; 13 bases match TRBD2. CDR3 length equals 15 residues. Germline assignment: CDR1 SNHLY and CDR2 FYNNEI. The CDR3 region is CASSEVLRTSGRLHF. The CDR3, as DNA: TGTGCCAGCAGTGAGGTACTGAGGACTAGCGGGAGATTGCACTTC.

The V and J genes are TRBV18 and TRBJ1-2, with TRBD1 identical over 10 bases. Germline V gene lookup returns CDR1 KGHSH and CDR2 LQKENI. This CDR3 contains 14 residues. The ends lost 6 bases at V and 2 bases at J; junction bases unmatched: 3. The CDR3 here is CASSRQGANYGYTF. The DNA of the CDR3 is TGTGCCAGCTCCCGACAGGGGGCCAACTATGGCTACACCTTC.

This clone was counted a few times. This chain uses TRBV27 with TRBJ1-5, with D uncertain. Germline V gene lookup returns CDR1 MNHEY and CDR2 SMNVEV (reference sequence). The CDR3 has 15 residues. The ends were cut back, 5 bases at V and 7 bases at J, with 18 bases in the middle. The CDR3: CASSPTARDWQPQHF. In DNA form, the CDR3 reads TGTGCCAGCAGTCCCACCGCAAGGGATTGGCAGCCCCAGCATTTT.

The chain carries TRBV25-1 and TRBJ2-3, with 10 nucleotides matching TRBD1. The CDR3 covers 16 residues. The junction had 9 bases not matched to a gene; V was cut back by 7 bases and J by 2 bases. In germline, CDR1 is MGHDK, CDR2 SYGVNS. DNA for the CDR3: TGTGCCAGCAATCCTATCGGGACAGGGGTCACAGATACGCAGTATTTT. This codes for CASNPIGTGVTDTQYF.

This chain's CDR3 is CASSPERVTGELFF. CDR3 nucleotide sequence: TGTGCCAGCAGCCCCGAAAGAGTCACCGGGGAGCTGTTTTTT. The rearrangement uses TRBV11-2 and TRBJ2-2, with D uncertain. This CDR3 is built from 14 residues. Germline CDR1 SGHAT, CDR2 FQNNGV. With 5 bases removed from V and 4 bases from J, the gap between germline ends came to 11 bases.

This clone rates as medium-sized. The J gene is TRBJ2-2, the V gene TRBV7-9; D is undetermined. CDR3 size: 12 residues. Germline-derived CDR1 and CDR2 are SEHNR and FQNEAQ (reference sequence). Trimming left V 5 bases short and J 5 bases short, with 6 bases between. The CDR3 spells CASSRYTGELFF. CDR3 bases: TGTGCCAGCAGCCGATATACCGGGGAGCTGTTTTTT.

The V and J genes are TRBV13 and TRBJ2-3; no reliable D call. Trimming took off 1 base at V and 2 bases at J, with 13 bases between the two ends. This CDR3 is built from 16 residues. Germline V gene lookup returns CDR1 PRHDT and CDR2 FYEKMQ (reference sequence). In DNA form, the CDR3 reads TGTGCCAGCAGCTTAGTGGCGATCCCGGACACAGATACGCAGTATTTT. Amino acids: CASSLVAIPDTDTQYF.

The chain joins TRBV30 to TRBJ2-1; possible D gene TRBD2, 6 bases. V lost 4 bases to trimming and J lost 6 bases, with 10 bases between them. Germline CDR1 and CDR2: GTSNPN and SVGIG (reference sequence). The CDR3 has 12 amino acids. The CDR3 protein is CAWTLGGNEQFF. The CDR3 nucleotides are TGTGCCTGGACCTTGGGGGGCAATGAGCAGTTCTTC.

This chain uses TRBV4-2 with TRBJ1-1; D ambiguous. The CDR3 is made up of 18 amino acids. In germline, CDR1 is LGHNA, CDR2 YNFKEQ. V was shortened by 1 base and J by 0 bases, with 18 bases between the two germline ends. The CDR3 DNA sequence: TGTGCCAGCAGCCAAGCGCGCCGGGCAGTGTTTATGAACACTGAAGCTTTCTTT. It codes for CASSQARRAVFMNTEAFF.

The chain has TRBV5-1 and TRBJ1-1; D not resolved. CDR3 length equals 15 residues. Germline values: CDR1 SGHRS, CDR2 YFSETQ. Trimming removed 0 bases from V and 0 bases from J, with 9 bases in between. CDR3: CASSLGVTMNTEAFF. The CDR3 DNA follows: TGCGCCAGCAGCTTGGGAGTGACGATGAACACTGAAGCTTTCTTT. The variable domain in full, with the rest retrieved from reference TRBV5-1 and TRBJ1-1, is KAGVTQTPRYLIKTRGQQVTLSCSPISGHRSVSWYQQTPGQGLQFLFEYFSETQRNKGNFPGRFSGRQFSNSRSEMNVSTLELGDSALYLCASSLGVTMNTEAFFGQGTRLTVV.

The V call is TRBV2, the J call TRBJ2-1, with 13 bases that match TRBD2. The J segment lost 0 bases and the V segment lost 4 bases, leaving 9 bases of the junction unmatched. The germline gives CDR1 SNHLY, CDR2 FYNNEI. CDR3 length: 19 residues. CDR3 nucleotides: TGTGCCAGCAGTGGTACGGGACTAGCGGGACCTAGCTCCTACAATGAGCAGTTCTTC. Its protein is CASSGTGLAGPSSYNEQFF.

Comments on this clone: Germline and junction disagree at one end, which may indicate a read error. The genes are TRBV5-4 and TRBJ1-1, with 7 bases lining up with TRBD1. This CDR3 comprises 14 residues. CDR1 is SGHNT, CDR2 YYREEE, per germline (reference sequence). In DNA form, the CDR3 reads TGTGCCTGCAGGGGACAGCACATGAACACTGAAGCTTTCTTT. Protein sequence: CACRGQHMNTEAFF.

The rearrangement links TRBV7-2 to TRBJ2-2; D gene unclear. This CDR3 has 15 amino acids. V was pared by 1 base and J by 6 bases, with 12 bases between. Germline-derived CDR1 and CDR2 are SGHTA and FQGNSA. CDR3 residues: CASSLGLPGPGELFF. The DNA of the CDR3 is TGTGCCAGCAGCTTAGGTCTCCCCGGGCCCGGGGAGCTGTTTTTT.

This chain links TRBV9 with TRBJ2-1; 10 bases agree with TRBD2. CDR3 size: 16 residues. Germline trimming cut 3 bases from V and 3 bases from J; bases unmatched to any gene: 6. Germline V lookup: CDR1 SGDLS, CDR2 YYNGEE. The CDR3 bases are TGTGCCAGCAGCGCCCCCGGGACTAGCGACTACAATGAGCAGTTCTTC. This translates into CASSAPGTSDYNEQFF.